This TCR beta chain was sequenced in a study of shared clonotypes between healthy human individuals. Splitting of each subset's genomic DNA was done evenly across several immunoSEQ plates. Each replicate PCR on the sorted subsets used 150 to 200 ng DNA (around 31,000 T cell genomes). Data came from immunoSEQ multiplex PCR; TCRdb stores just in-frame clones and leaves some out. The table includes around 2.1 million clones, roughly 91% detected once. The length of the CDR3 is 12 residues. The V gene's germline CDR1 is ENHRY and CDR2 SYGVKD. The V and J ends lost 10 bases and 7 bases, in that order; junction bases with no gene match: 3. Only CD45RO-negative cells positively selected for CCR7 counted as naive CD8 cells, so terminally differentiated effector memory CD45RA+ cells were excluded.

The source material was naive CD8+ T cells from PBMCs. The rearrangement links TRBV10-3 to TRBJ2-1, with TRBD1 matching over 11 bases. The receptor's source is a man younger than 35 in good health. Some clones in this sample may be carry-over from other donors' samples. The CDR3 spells CATGTGGNEQFF. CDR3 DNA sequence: TGTGCCACCGGGACAGGGGGTAATGAGCAGTTCTTC.